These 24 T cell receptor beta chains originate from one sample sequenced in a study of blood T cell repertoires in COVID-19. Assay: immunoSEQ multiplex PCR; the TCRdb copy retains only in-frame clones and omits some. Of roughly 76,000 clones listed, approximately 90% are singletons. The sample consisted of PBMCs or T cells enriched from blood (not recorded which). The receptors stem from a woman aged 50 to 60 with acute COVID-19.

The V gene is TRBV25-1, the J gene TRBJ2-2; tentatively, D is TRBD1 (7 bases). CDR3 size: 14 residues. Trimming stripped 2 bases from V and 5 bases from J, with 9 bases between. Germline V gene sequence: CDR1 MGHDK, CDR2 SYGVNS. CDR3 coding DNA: TGTGCCAGCAGTGAACAGGGGGGTACCGGGGAGCTGTTTTTT. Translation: CASSEQGGTGELFF.

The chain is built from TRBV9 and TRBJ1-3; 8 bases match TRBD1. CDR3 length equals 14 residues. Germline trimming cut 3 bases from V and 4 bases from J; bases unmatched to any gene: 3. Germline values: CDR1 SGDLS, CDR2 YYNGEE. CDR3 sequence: CASSGQGRGNTIYF. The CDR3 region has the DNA TGTGCCAGCAGCGGACAGGGGAGGGGAAACACCATATATTTT. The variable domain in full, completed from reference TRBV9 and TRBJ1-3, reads DSGVTQTPKHLITATGQRVTLRCSPRSGDLSVYWYQQSLDQGLQFLIQYYNGEERAKGNILERFSAQQFPDLHSELNLSSLELGDSALYFCASSGQGRGNTIYFGEGSWLTVV.

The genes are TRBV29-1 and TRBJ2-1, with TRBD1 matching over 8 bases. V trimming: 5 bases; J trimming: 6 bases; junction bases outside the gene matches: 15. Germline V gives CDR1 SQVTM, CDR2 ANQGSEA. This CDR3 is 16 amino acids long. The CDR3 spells CSVPASGTGGCNEQFF. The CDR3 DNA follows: TGCAGCGTTCCCGCTTCCGGGACAGGTGGATGCAATGAGCAGTTCTTC.

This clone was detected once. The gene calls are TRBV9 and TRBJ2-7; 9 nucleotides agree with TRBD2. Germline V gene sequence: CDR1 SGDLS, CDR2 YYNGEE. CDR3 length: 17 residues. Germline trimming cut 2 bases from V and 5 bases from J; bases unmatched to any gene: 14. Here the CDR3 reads CASSVGLKTSGPHEQYF. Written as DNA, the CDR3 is TGTGCCAGCAGCGTCGGGTTGAAAACTAGCGGGCCCCACGAGCAGTACTTC.

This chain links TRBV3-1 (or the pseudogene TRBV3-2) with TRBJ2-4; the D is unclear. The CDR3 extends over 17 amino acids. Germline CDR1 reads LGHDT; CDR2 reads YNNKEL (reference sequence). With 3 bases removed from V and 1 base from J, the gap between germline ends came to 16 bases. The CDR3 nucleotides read TGTGCCAGCAGCCATTACTACCAGTGGATGGCCAAAAACATTCAGTACTTC. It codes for CASSHYYQWMAKNIQYF.

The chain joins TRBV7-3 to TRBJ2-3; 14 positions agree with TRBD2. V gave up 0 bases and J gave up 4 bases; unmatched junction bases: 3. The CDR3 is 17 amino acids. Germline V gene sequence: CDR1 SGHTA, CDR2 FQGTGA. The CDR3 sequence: CASSLTGTSGSPDTQYF. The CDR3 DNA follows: TGTGCCAGCAGCTTAACGGGGACTAGCGGGAGTCCAGATACGCAGTATTTT.

CDR3: CASSQVTGTGGHIQYF. CDR3 DNA sequence: TGTGCCAGCAGCCAAGTTACCGGGACAGGGGGCCACATTCAGTACTTC. J is TRBJ2-4 and V is TRBV3-1 (or the pseudogene TRBV3-2); 12 bases are a match to TRBD1. CDR3 size: 16 residues. V was pared by 1 base and J by 8 bases, with 6 bases of the junction left unmatched. Germline values: CDR1 LGHDT, CDR2 YNNKEL (reference sequence).

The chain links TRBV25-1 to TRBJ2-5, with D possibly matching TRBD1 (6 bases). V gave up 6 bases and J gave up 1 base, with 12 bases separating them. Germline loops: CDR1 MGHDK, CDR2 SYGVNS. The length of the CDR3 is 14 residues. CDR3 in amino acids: CASSRDTSQETQYF. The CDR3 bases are TGTGCCAGCAGCCGGGACACAAGCCAAGAGACCCAGTACTTC.

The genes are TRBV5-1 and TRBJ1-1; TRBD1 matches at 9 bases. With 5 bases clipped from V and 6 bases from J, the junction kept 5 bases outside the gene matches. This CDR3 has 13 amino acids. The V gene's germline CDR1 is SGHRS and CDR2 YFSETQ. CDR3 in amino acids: CASRQGQGPEAFF. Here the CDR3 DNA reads TGCGCCAGCAGGCAGGGACAGGGACCTGAAGCTTTCTTT. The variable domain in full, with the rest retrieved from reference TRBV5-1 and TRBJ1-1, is KAGVTQTPRYLIKTRGQQVTLSCSPISGHRSVSWYQQTPGQGLQFLFEYFSETQRNKGNFPGRFSGRQFSNSRSEMNVSTLELGDSALYLCASRQGQGPEAFFGQGTRLTVV.

CDR3 DNA sequence: TGTGCCAGCAGCCAAGGGACCATGGGGGAGGCGAACACCGGGGAGCTGTTTTTT. Translated: CASSQGTMGEANTGELFF. V gene TRBV4-2 combines with J gene TRBJ2-2, with D possibly matching TRBD2 (6 bases). The CDR3 extends over 18 amino acids. V lost 1 base and J 0 bases, leaving 15 bases between the germline ends. From germline, CDR1 is LGHNA and CDR2 YNFKEQ.

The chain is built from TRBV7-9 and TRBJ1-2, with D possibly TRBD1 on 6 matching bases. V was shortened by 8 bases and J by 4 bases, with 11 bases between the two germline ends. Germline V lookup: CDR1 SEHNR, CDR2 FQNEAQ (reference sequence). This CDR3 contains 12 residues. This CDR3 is CASLGAGYGYTF. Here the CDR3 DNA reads TGTGCCAGCTTGGGGGCGGGCTATGGCTACACCTTC. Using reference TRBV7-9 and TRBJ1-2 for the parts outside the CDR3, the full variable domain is DTGVSQNPRHKITKRGQNVTFRCDPISEHNRLYWYRQTLGQGPEFLTYFQNEAQLEKSRLLSDRFSAERPKGSFSTLEIQRTEQGDSAMYLCASLGAGYGYTFGSGTRLTVV.

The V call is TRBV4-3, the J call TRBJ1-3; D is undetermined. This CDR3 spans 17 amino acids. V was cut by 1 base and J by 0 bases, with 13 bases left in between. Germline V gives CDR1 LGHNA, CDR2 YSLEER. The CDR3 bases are TGCGCCAGCAGCCAAGGGTTAGGAGGTTTCTCTGGAAACACCATATATTTT. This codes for CASSQGLGGFSGNTIYF.

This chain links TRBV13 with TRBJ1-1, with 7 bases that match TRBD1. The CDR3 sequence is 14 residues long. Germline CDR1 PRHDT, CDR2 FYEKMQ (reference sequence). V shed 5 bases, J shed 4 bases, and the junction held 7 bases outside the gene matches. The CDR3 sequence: CASSQKTGFTEAFF. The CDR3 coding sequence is TGTGCCAGCAGCCAAAAGACAGGGTTCACTGAAGCTTTCTTT.

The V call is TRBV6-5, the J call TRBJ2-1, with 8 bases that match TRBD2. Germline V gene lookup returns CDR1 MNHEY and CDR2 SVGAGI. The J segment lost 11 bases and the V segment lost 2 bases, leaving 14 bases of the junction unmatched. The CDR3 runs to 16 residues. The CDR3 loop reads CASSYGLAGPGLQQFF. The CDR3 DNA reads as TGTGCCAGCAGTTACGGGTTAGCGGGACCCGGACTCCAGCAGTTCTTC.

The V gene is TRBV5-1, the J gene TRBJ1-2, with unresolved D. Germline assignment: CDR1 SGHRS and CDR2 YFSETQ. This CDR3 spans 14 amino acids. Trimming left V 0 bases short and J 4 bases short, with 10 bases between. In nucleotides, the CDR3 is TGCGCCAGCAGCTTGGAGAGCCCATCCTATGGCTACACCTTC. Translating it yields CASSLESPSYGYTF.

The DNA of the CDR3 is TGTGCCAGCAGAATGGTCCGGGACAGAGGCAATGAGCAGTTCTTC. Residues: CASRMVRDRGNEQFF. This rearrangement joins TRBV6-5 to TRBJ2-1, with 7 nucleotides matching TRBD1. Per the germline V gene, CDR1 is MNHEY and CDR2 is SVGAGI. Trimming removed 6 bases from V and 6 bases from J; junction bases left unmatched: 11. This CDR3 has 15 residues.

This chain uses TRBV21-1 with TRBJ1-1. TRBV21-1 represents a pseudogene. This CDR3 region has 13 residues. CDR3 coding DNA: TGTGCCAGCAGCAAAATGAGGTCGAAGGAAGCTTTCTTT. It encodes CASSKMRSKEAFF.

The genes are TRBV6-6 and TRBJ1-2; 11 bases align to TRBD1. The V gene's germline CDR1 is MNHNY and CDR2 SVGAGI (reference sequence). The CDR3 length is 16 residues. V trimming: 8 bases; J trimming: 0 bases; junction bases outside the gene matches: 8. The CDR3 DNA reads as TGTGCCAGCGGATGGACAGGGGGCAGAGCTAACTATGGCTACACCTTC. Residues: CASGWTGGRANYGYTF.

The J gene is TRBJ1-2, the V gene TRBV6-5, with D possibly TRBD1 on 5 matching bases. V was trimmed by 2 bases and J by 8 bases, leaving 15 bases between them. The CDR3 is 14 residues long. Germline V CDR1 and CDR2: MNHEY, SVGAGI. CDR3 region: CASSYMGGSGGYTF. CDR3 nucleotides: TGTGCCAGCAGTTACATGGGGGGGTCGGGCGGCTACACCTTC.

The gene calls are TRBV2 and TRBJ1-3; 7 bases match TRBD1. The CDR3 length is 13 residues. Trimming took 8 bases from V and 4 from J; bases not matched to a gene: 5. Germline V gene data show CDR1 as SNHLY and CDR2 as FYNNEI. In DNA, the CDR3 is TGTGCCAGCGCCACAGGGGTCGGAAACACCATATATTTT. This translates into CASATGVGNTIYF.

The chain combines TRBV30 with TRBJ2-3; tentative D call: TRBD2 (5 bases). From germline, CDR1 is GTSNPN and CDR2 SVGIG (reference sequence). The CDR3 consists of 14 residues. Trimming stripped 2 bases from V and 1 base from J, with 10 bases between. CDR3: CAWSRGSGTDTQYF. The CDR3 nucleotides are TGTGCCTGGAGTCGAGGGAGCGGCACAGATACGCAGTATTTT.

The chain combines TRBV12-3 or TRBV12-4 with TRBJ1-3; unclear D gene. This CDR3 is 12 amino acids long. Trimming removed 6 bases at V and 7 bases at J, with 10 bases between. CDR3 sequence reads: CASRAPGNTIYF. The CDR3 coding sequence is TGTGCCAGCAGAGCTCCGGGGAACACCATATATTTT.

In DNA, the CDR3 is TGTGCCAGCAGCGTATTGGGGGGGAGGAGGAGCACAGATACGCAGTATTTT. As protein: CASSVLGGRRSTDTQYF. V and J are TRBV5-6 and TRBJ2-3; 7 nucleotides line up with TRBD2. This CDR3 has 17 residues. J lost 0 bases, V lost 4 bases, and 11 bases had no gene match. Germline V gene data show CDR1 as SGHDT and CDR2 as YYEEEE.

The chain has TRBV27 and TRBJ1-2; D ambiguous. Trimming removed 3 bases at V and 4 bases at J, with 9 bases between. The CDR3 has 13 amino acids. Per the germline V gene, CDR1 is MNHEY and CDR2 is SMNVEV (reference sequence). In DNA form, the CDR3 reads TGTGCCAGCAGTTTGGCCGGAGGCTATGGCTACACCTTC. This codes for CASSLAGGYGYTF.